This T cell receptor beta chain was documented in a study of sequential checkpoint blockade in melanoma. Study-wide context: First-line arms were nivolumab then ipilimumab, or the reverse, randomized 1:1. Both treatment sequences were followed by maintenance nivolumab.

The treatment is: randomized to nivolumab then ipilimumab (arm A) or the reverse (arm B). DNA-damaging chemotherapy had not been given to any patient beforehand. Sorted cells were live CD3+CD8+, lacking CD19 and CD56, from PBMCs. Trimming left V 0 bases short and J 1 base short, with 10 bases between. The CDR3 is 15 residues long. Looked up from germline, CDR1 is SGDLS and CDR2 is YYNGEE. Some clones are missing from TCRdb's copy, which holds only in-frame ones; the method was immunoSEQ multiplex PCR. The sample carries about 17,000 clones, 67% recorded once. This chain uses TRBV9 with TRBJ1-1; TRBD1 might be the D (5 bases). The source of this sequence is a human donor with melanoma. Sample: CD8+ T cells sorted from blood (inferred from file names), taken from a patient given nivolumab and ipilimumab in sequence. The chain's CDR3 is CASSVDGGANTEAFF. The CDR3 region has the DNA TGTGCCAGCAGCGTAGATGGAGGGGCGAACACTGAAGCTTTCTTT.